This T cell receptor (beta chain) comes out of a study of T-cell reconstitution after alpha-beta-depleted transplantation in children. Findings and limits, study-wide: The authors attributed T-cell counts and diversity one year after transplant mostly to newly produced T cells. Surviving recipient T cells and thymic progenitors underlay high day-60 TCRbeta diversity in some patients.

This CDR3 region has 17 residues. The germline V gene encodes CDR1 SGHDN and CDR2 FVKESK. V lost 1 base and J lost 0, with 13 bases in between. Only a few counts were recorded for this clonotype. Antigen specificity is unknown. This sample's TCRbeta library carried unique molecular identifier barcodes. In TCRdb, the PCR reads were re-called with MiXCR into one record per CDR3 protein. Among approximately 85,000 distinct CDR3 sequences, less than 20% were seen once, and the ten largest hold roughly a fifth. This TCR derives from a male patient under 10 years old who had a stem cell transplant for acute lymphoblastic leukemia, so the T cells may come from the graft donor. Sequenced here: PBMCs, mostly from graft donor cells, sampled 180 days after TCRalphabeta/CD19-depleted stem cell transplant. This chain links TRBV14 with TRBJ2-1; D gene uncertain. CDR3 sequence (DNA): TGTGCCAGCAGCCAAGTGTACGCTAGAAGCTCCTACAATGAGCAGTTCTTC. This sequence encodes CASSQVYARSSYNEQFF.